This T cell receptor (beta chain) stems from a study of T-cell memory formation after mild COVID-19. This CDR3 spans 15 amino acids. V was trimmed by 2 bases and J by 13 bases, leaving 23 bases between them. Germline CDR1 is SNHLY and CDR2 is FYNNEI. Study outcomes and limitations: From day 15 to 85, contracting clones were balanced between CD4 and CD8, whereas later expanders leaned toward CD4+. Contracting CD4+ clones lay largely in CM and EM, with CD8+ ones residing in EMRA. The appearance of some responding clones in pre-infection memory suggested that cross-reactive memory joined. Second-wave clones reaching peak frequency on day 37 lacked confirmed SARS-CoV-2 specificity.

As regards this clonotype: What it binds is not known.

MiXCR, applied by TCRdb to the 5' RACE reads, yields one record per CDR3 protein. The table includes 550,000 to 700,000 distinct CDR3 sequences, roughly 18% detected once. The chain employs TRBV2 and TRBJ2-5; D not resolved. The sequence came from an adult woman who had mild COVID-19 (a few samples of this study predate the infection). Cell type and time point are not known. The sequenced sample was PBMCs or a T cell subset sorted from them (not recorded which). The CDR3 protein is CASSEQYTAGLRPYF. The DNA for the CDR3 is TGTGCCAGCAGTGAACAATATACGGCAGGCCTCCGTCCGTACTTC.